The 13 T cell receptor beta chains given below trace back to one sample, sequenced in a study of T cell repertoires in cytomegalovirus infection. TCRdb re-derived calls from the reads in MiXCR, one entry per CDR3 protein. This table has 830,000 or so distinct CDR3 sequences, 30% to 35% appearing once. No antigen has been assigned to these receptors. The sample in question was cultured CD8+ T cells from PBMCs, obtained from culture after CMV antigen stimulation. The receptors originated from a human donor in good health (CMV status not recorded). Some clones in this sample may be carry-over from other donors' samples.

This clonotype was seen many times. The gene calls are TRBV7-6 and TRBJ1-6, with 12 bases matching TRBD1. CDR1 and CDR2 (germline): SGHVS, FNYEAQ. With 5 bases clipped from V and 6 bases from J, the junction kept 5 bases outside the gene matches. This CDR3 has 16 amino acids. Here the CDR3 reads CASSQRGQGANSPLHF. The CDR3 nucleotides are TGTGCCAGCAGCCAACGGGGACAGGGGGCTAATTCACCCCTCCACTTT.

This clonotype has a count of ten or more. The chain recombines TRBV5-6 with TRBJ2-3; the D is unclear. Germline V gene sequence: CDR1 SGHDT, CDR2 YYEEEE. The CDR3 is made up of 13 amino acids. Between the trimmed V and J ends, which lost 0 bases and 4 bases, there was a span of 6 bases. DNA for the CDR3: TGTGCCAGCAGCTTGGTTCTCCCAGATACGCAGTATTTT. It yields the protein CASSLVLPDTQYF.

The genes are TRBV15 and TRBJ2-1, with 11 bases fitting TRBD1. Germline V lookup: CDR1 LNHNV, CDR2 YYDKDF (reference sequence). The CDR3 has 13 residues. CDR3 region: CASGQGASDEQFF. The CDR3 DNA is TGTGCTTCCGGACAGGGGGCGTCTGATGAGCAGTTCTTC.

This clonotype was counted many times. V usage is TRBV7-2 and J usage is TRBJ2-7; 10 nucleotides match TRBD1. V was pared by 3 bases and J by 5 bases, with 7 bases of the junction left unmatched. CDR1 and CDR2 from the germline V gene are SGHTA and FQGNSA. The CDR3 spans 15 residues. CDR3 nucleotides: TGTGCCAGCAGCTTTTTCGGGACAGGGGCGGACGAGCAGTACTTC. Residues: CASSFFGTGADEQYF.

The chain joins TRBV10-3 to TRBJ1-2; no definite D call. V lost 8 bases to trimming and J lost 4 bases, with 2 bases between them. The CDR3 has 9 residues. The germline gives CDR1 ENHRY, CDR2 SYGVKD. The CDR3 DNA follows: TGTGCCATCGGCTATGGCTACACCTTC. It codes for CAIGYGYTF.

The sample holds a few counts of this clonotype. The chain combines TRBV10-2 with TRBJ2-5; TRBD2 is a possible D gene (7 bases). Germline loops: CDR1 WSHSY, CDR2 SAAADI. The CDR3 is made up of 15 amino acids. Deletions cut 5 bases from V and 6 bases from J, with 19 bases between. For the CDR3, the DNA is TGCGCCAGCAGTCCCAGTGTAGGGAGGGACAAGACCCAGTACTTC. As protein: CASSPSVGRDKTQYF.

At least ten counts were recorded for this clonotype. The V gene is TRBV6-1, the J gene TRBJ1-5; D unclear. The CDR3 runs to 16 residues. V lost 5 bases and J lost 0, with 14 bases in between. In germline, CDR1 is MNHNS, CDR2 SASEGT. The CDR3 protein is CASSPLTIYSNQPQHF. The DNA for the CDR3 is TGTGCCAGCAGTCCCCTGACAATTTATAGCAATCAGCCCCAGCATTTT.

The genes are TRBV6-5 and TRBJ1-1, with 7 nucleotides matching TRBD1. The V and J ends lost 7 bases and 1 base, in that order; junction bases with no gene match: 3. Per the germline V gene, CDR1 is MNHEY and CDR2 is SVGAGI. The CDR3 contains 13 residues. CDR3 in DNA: TGTGCCAGCATGACAGGGACGAACACTGAAGCTTTCTTT. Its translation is CASMTGTNTEAFF.

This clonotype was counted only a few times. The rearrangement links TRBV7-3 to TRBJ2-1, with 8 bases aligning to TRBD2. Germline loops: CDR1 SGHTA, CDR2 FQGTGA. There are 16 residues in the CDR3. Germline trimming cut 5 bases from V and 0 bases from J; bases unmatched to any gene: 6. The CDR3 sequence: CASSPLGTSSYNEQFF. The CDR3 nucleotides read TGTGCCAGCAGCCCGCTTGGGACTAGCTCCTACAATGAGCAGTTCTTC.

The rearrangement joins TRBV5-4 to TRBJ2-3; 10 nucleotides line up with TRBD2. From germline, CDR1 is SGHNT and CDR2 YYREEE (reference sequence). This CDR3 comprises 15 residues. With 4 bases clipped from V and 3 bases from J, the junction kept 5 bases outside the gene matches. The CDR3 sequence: CASSVPGLATDTQYF. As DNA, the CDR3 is TGTGCCAGCAGCGTCCCGGGACTAGCGACAGATACGCAGTATTTT.

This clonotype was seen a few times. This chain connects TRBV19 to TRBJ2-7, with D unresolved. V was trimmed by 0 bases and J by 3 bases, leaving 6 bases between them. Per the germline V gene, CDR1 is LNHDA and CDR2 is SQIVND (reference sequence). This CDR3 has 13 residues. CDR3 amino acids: CASSIDSYYEQYF. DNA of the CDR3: TGTGCCAGTAGTATAGACAGCTACTACGAGCAGTACTTC. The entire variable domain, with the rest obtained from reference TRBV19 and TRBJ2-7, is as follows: DGGITQSPKYLFRKEGQNVTLSCEQNLNHDAMYWYRQDPGQGLRLIYYSQIVNDFQKGDIAEGYSVSREKKESFPLTVTSAQKNPTAFYLCASSIDSYYEQYFGPGTRLTVT.

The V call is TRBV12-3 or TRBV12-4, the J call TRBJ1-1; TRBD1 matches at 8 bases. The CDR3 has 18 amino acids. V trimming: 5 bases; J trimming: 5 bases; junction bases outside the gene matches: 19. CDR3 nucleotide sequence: TGTGCCAGCAGTAACAGGGGGGCAGGGGAATTAGAGTGGACTGAAGCTTTCTTT. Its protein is CASSNRGAGELEWTEAFF.

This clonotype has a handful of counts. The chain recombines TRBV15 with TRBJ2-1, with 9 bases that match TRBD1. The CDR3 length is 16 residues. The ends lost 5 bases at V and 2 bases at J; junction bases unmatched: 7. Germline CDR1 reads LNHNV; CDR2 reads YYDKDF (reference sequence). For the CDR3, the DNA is TGTGCCACCAGCGGAGGGGACAGGGAAACCTACAATGAGCAGTTCTTC. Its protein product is CATSGGDRETYNEQFF.